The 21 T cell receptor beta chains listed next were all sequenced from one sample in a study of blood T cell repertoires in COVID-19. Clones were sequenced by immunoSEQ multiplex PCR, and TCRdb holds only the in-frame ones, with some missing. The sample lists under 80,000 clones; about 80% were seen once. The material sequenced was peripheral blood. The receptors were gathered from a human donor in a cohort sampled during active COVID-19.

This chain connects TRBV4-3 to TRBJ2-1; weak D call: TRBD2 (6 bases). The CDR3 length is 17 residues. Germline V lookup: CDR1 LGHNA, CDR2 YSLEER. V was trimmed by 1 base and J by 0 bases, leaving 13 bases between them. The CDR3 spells CASSQGVAGSSYNEQFF. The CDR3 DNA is TGCGCCAGCAGCCAAGGGGTGGCGGGGAGCTCCTACAATGAGCAGTTCTTC.

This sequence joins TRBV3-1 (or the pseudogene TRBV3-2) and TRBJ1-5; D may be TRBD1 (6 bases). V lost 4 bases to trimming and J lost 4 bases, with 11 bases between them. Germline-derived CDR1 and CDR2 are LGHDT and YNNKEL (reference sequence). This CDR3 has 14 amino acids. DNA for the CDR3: TGTGCCAGCAGCCCACTGGACAGTAATCAGCCCCAGCATTTT. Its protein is CASSPLDSNQPQHF.

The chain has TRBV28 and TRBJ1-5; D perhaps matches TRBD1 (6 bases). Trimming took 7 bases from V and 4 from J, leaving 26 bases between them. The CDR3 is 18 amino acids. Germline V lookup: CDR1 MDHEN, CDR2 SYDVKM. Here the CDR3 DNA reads TGTGCCAGCAACCCTGTTTCTGCCTGGCAGGGGCGGAATCAGCCCCAGCATTTT. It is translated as CASNPVSAWQGRNQPQHF. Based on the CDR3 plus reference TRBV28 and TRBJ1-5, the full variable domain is DVKVTQSSRYLVKRTGEKVFLECVQDMDHENMFWYRQDPGLGLRLIYFSYDVKMKEKGDIPEGYSVSREKKERFSLILESASTNQTSMYLCASNPVSAWQGRNQPQHFGDGTRLSIL.

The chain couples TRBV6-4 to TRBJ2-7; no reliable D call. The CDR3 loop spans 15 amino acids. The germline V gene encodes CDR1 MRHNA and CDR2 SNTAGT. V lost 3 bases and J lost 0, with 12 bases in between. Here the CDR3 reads CASSEGLAPSYEQYF. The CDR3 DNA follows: TGTGCCAGCAGTGAAGGATTAGCCCCCTCCTACGAGCAGTACTTC.

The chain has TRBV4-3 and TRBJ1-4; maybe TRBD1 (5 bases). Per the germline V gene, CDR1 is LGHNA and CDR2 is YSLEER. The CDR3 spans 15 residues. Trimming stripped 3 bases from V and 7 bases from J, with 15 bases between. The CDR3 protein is CASSQSGQGGEKLFF. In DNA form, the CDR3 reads TGCGCCAGCAGCCAGTCGGGCCAGGGTGGTGAAAAACTGTTTTTT.

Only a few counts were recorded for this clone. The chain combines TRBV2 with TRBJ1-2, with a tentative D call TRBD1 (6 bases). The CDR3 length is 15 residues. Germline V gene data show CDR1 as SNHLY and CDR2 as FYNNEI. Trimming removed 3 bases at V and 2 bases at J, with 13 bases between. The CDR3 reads CASSERQGTNYGYTF. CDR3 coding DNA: TGTGCCAGCAGTGAGAGGCAGGGGACAAACTATGGCTACACCTTC.

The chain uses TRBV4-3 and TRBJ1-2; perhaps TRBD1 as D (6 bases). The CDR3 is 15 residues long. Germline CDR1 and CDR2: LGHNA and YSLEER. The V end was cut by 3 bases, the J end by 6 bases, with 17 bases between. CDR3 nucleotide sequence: TGCGCCAGCAGCCAGACTACAGGGTACTCAGATGGCTACACCTTC. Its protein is CASSQTTGYSDGYTF.

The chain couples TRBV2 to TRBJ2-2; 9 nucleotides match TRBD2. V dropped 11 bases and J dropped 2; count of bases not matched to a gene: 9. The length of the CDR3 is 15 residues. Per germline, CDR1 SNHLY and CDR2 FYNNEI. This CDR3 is CAGRPGLANTGELFF. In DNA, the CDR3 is TGTGCCGGACGACCGGGACTAGCTAACACCGGGGAGCTGTTTTTT.

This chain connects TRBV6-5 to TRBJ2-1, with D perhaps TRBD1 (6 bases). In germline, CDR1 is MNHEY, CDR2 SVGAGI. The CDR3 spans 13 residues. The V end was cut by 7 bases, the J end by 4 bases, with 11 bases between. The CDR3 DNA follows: TGTGCCAGCACGCCTCAGGGGTACAATGAGCAGTTCTTC. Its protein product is CASTPQGYNEQFF.

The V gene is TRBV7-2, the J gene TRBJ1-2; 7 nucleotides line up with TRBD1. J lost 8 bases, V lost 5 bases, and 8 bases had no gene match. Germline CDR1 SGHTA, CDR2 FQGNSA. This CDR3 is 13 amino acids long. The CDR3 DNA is TGTGCCAGCAGCCCCAGGGGGTCTCGGGGCTACACCTTC. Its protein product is CASSPRGSRGYTF.

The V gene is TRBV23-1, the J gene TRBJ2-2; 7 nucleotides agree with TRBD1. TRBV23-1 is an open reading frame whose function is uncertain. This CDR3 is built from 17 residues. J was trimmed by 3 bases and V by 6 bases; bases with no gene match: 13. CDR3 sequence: CASSPWGRQGDTGELFF. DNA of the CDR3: TGCGCCAGCAGCCCGTGGGGAAGACAGGGAGACACCGGGGAGCTGTTTTTT.

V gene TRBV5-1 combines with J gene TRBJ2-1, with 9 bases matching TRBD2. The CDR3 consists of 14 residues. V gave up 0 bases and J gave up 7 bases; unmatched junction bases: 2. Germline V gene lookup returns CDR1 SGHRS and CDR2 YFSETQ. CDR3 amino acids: CASSLGLAANEQFF. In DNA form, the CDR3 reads TGCGCCAGCAGCTTGGGACTAGCGGCGAATGAGCAGTTCTTC. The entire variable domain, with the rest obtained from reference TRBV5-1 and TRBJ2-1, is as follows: KAGVTQTPRYLIKTRGQQVTLSCSPISGHRSVSWYQQTPGQGLQFLFEYFSETQRNKGNFPGRFSGRQFSNSRSEMNVSTLELGDSALYLCASSLGLAANEQFFGPGTRLTVL.

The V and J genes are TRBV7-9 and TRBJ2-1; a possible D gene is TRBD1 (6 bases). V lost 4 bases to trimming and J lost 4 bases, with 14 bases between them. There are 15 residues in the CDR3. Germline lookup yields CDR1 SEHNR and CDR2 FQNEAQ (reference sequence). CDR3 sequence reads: CASSSGVRQYNEQFF. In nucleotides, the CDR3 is TGTGCCAGCAGCTCAGGGGTTCGACAGTACAATGAGCAGTTCTTC.

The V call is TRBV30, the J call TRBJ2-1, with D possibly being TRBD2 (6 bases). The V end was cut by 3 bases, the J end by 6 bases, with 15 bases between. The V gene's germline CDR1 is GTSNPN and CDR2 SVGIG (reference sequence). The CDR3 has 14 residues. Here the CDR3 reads CAWSKASALNEQFF. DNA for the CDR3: TGTGCCTGGAGCAAGGCTAGCGCTCTCAATGAGCAGTTCTTC.

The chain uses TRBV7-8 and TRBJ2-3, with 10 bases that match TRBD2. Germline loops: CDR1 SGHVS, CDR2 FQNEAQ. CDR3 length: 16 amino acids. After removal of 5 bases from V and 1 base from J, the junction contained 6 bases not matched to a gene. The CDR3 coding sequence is TGTGCCAGCAGCCTTTACGGGACTAGCGGCACAGATACGCAGTATTTT. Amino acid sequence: CASSLYGTSGTDTQYF.

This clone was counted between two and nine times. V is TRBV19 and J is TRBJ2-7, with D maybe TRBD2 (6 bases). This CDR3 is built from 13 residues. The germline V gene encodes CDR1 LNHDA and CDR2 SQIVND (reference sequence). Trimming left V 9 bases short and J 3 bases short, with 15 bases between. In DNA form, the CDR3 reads TGTGCCAGACACCGGGACTGGGGCTACGAGCAGTACTTC. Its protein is CARHRDWGYEQYF.

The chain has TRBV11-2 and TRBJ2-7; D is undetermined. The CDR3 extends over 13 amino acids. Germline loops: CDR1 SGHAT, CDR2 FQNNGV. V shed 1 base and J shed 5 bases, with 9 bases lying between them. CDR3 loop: CASSLVLSHEQYF. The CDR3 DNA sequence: TGTGCCAGCAGCTTAGTTCTTAGCCACGAGCAGTACTTC.

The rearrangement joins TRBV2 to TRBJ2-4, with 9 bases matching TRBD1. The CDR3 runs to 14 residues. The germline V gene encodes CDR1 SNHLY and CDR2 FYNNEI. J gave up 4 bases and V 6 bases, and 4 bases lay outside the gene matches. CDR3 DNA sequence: TGTGCCAGCAGCGCTGGACAGGGGAAAAACATTCAGTACTTC. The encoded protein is CASSAGQGKNIQYF.

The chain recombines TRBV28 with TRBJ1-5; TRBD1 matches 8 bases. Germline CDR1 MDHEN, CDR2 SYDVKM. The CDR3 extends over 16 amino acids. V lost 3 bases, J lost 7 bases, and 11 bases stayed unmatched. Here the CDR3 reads CASSFSGQGGGQPQHF. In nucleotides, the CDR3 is TGTGCCAGCAGTTTCAGCGGACAGGGAGGGGGACAGCCCCAGCATTTT.

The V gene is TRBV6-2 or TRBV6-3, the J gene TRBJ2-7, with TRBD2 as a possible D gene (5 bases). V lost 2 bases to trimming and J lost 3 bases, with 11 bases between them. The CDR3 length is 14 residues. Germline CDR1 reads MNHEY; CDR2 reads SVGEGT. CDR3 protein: CASSYREGSYEQYF. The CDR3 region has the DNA TGTGCCAGCAGTTACCGAGAGGGAAGCTACGAGCAGTACTTC.

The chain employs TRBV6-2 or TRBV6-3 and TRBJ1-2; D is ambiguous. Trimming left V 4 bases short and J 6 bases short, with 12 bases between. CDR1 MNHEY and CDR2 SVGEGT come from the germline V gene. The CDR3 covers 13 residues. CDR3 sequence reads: CASSLSASHGYTF. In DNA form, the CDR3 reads TGTGCCAGCAGTTTGTCTGCAAGCCATGGCTACACCTTC.